A selection of T cell receptor beta chains follows, all from one sample in a study of T cell responses to AZD1222 COVID-19 vaccine. The table came from immunoSEQ multiplex PCR; TCRdb's copy has only in-frame clones and leaves some out. This table has about 170,000 clones, just over 90% appearing once. Here the sequenced sample was peripheral blood, taken on day 0 of AZD1222 vaccination. The receptors derive from an adult in good health. CDR3s include the opening cysteine and the closing phenylalanine or tryptophan. Each record gives: V gene, D gene, J gene, clone size, CDR3 protein, CDR3 DNA. D genes are given only for firm matches. Clone size is given for some rows only: seen once, a few or many times, or a class if the clone is expanded.

v_call: TRBV7-9; d_call: TRBD1; j_call: TRBJ1-1; clone_size: NA; cdr3_aa: CASNPVGTEFSTEAFF; cdr3_nt: TGTGCCAGCAACCCTGTAGGGACAGAATTTAGCACTGAAGCTTTCTTT
v_call: TRBV2; d_call: NA; j_call: TRBJ2-1; clone_size: NA; cdr3_aa: CASGPRGEQFF; cdr3_nt: TGTGCCAGCGGCCCCCGCGGTGAGCAGTTCTTC
v_call: TRBV19; d_call: NA; j_call: TRBJ1-1; clone_size: NA; cdr3_aa: CASSIERANTEAFF; cdr3_nt: TGTGCCAGTAGTATAGAAAGGGCGAACACTGAAGCTTTCTTT
v_call: TRBV27; d_call: NA; j_call: TRBJ1-5; clone_size: NA; cdr3_aa: CASRGGANGNQPQHF; cdr3_nt: TGTGCCAGCCGTGGTGGGGCGAACGGCAATCAGCCCCAGCATTTT
v_call: TRBV12-3/TRBV12-4; d_call: NA; j_call: TRBJ2-5; clone_size: NA; cdr3_aa: CASSLAETQYF; cdr3_nt: TGTGCCAGCAGTTTAGCGGAGACCCAGTACTTC
v_call: TRBV12-5; d_call: NA; j_call: TRBJ2-1; clone_size: NA; cdr3_aa: CASGAETKAYNEQFF; cdr3_nt: TGTGCTAGTGGTGCAGAGACGAAAGCCTACAATGAGCAGTTCTTC
v_call: TRBV7-8; d_call: NA; j_call: TRBJ1-6; clone_size: NA; cdr3_aa: CASSSAFGMPLHF; cdr3_nt: TGTGCCAGCAGCTCGGCGTTTGGGATGCCCCTCCACTTT
v_call: TRBV5-6; d_call: NA; j_call: TRBJ1-5; clone_size: once; cdr3_aa: CASSLRGNQPQHF; cdr3_nt: TGTGCCAGCAGCTTGCGTGGCAATCAGCCCCAGCATTTT
v_call: TRBV10-1; d_call: TRBD1; j_call: TRBJ2-4; clone_size: NA; cdr3_aa: CASGAQGVAGENIQYF; cdr3_nt: TGCGCCAGCGGCGCGCAGGGGGTCGCCGGGGAAAACATTCAGTACTTC
v_call: TRBV5-1; d_call: TRBD2; j_call: TRBJ2-1; clone_size: NA; cdr3_aa: CASASASGNYNEQFF; cdr3_nt: TGCGCCAGCGCCTCGGCTAGCGGGAACTACAATGAGCAGTTCTTC
v_call: TRBV3-1/TRBV3-2; d_call: TRBD2; j_call: TRBJ2-3; clone_size: NA; cdr3_aa: CASSQVRGGASTDTQYF; cdr3_nt: TGTGCCAGCAGCCAAGTTCGGGGGGGAGCTAGCACAGATACGCAGTATTTT
v_call: TRBV11-2; d_call: NA; j_call: TRBJ1-5; clone_size: NA; cdr3_aa: CASSLGHVRNQPQHF; cdr3_nt: TGTGCCAGCAGCCTTGGACATGTTAGAAATCAGCCCCAGCATTTT
v_call: TRBV5-1; d_call: TRBD1; j_call: TRBJ1-1; clone_size: once; cdr3_aa: CASSFRDRGTEAFF; cdr3_nt: TGCGCCAGCAGCTTCAGGGACAGGGGGACTGAAGCTTTCTTT
v_call: TRBV10-3; d_call: TRBD1; j_call: TRBJ1-1; clone_size: NA; cdr3_aa: CAISPGGGTEAFF; cdr3_nt: TGTGCCATCAGTCCAGGGGGCGGCACTGAAGCTTTCTTT
v_call: TRBV5-4; d_call: TRBD1; j_call: TRBJ1-1; clone_size: NA; cdr3_aa: CASSPQGYGTEAFF; cdr3_nt: TGTGCCAGCAGCCCACAGGGGTACGGCACTGAAGCTTTCTTT
v_call: TRBV3-1/TRBV3-2; d_call: NA; j_call: TRBJ1-1; clone_size: NA; cdr3_aa: CASSQNLRGTEAFF; cdr3_nt: TGTGCCAGCAGCCAAAATCTTCGAGGGACTGAAGCTTTCTTT
v_call: TRBV7-8; d_call: NA; j_call: TRBJ2-5; clone_size: NA; cdr3_aa: CASSFGETQYF; cdr3_nt: TGTGCCAGCAGCTTTGGGGAGACCCAGTACTTC
v_call: TRBV11-2; d_call: NA; j_call: TRBJ1-5; clone_size: once; cdr3_aa: CASSLGVLNSHNQPQHF; cdr3_nt: TGTGCCAGCAGCTTAGGGGTCTTGAACAGTCACAATCAGCCCCAGCATTTT
v_call: TRBV6-5; d_call: NA; j_call: TRBJ2-7; clone_size: NA; cdr3_aa: CASRKGGRHEQYF; cdr3_nt: TGTGCCAGCAGAAAGGGGGGGCGCCACGAGCAGTACTTC
v_call: TRBV6-5; d_call: TRBD1; j_call: TRBJ1-1; clone_size: NA; cdr3_aa: CASSYGTGVNTEAFF; cdr3_nt: TGTGCCAGCAGTTACGGGACAGGGGTGAACACTGAAGCTTTCTTT
v_call: TRBV19; d_call: NA; j_call: TRBJ1-2; clone_size: NA; cdr3_aa: CASSGNYGYTF; cdr3_nt: TGTGCCAGTTCCGGGAACTATGGCTACACCTTC
v_call: TRBV20-1; d_call: TRBD2; j_call: TRBJ2-3; clone_size: NA; cdr3_aa: CSASWRGGTDTQYF; cdr3_nt: TGCAGTGCTAGTTGGCGGGGGGGCACTGATACGCAGTATTTT
v_call: TRBV7-9; d_call: NA; j_call: TRBJ1-3; clone_size: NA; cdr3_aa: CASSLEREKTIYF; cdr3_nt: TGTGCCAGCAGCTTAGAAAGGGAAAAGACCATATATTTT
v_call: TRBV3-1/TRBV3-2; d_call: NA; j_call: TRBJ2-5; clone_size: few; cdr3_aa: CASSQLDQETQYF; cdr3_nt: TGTGCCAGCAGCCAATTGGATCAAGAGACCCAGTACTTC
v_call: TRBV18; d_call: NA; j_call: TRBJ2-1; clone_size: few; cdr3_aa: CASSPVTEQFF; cdr3_nt: TGTGCCAGCTCACCAGTAACTGAGCAGTTCTTC
v_call: TRBV4-1; d_call: NA; j_call: TRBJ1-5; clone_size: NA; cdr3_aa: CASSVQHNSNQPQHF; cdr3_nt: TGCGCCAGCAGCGTACAACATAATAGCAATCAGCCCCAGCATTTT
v_call: TRBV5-4; d_call: NA; j_call: TRBJ1-1; clone_size: NA; cdr3_aa: CASSSPVGLTEAFF; cdr3_nt: TGTGCCAGCAGCTCCCCCGTAGGGTTAACTGAAGCTTTCTTT
v_call: TRBV6-2/TRBV6-3; d_call: NA; j_call: TRBJ1-1; clone_size: once; cdr3_aa: CASSDRIYEAFF; cdr3_nt: TGTGCCAGCAGCGACAGGATATATGAAGCTTTCTTT
v_call: TRBV27; d_call: NA; j_call: TRBJ2-5; clone_size: NA; cdr3_aa: CASSLSMRRQETQYF; cdr3_nt: TGTGCCAGCAGTTTATCGATGAGGCGGCAAGAGACCCAGTACTTC
v_call: TRBV3-1/TRBV3-2; d_call: NA; j_call: TRBJ2-7; clone_size: NA; cdr3_aa: CASSQGGVPSEQYF; cdr3_nt: TGTGCCAGCAGCCAAGGAGGGGTTCCGAGCGAGCAGTACTTC
v_call: TRBV7-9; d_call: NA; j_call: TRBJ2-7; clone_size: NA; cdr3_aa: CASTGAGSSYEQYF; cdr3_nt: TGTGCCAGCACGGGGGCAGGTAGCTCCTACGAGCAGTACTTC
v_call: TRBV27; d_call: NA; j_call: TRBJ2-1; clone_size: once; cdr3_aa: CASSLVTPPVRQQFF; cdr3_nt: TGTGCCAGCAGTCTGGTTACGCCCCCAGTCAGGCAGCAGTTCTTC
v_call: TRBV6-1; d_call: TRBD1; j_call: TRBJ2-7; clone_size: NA; cdr3_aa: CASSEQGAASEQYF; cdr3_nt: TGTGCCAGCAGTGAACAGGGGGCAGCCTCCGAGCAGTACTTC
v_call: TRBV2; d_call: NA; j_call: TRBJ1-2; clone_size: NA; cdr3_aa: CASSPPGGGVYGYTF; cdr3_nt: TGTGCCAGCAGTCCTCCCGGCGGGGGGGTCTATGGCTACACCTTC
v_call: TRBV10-1; d_call: NA; j_call: TRBJ2-7; clone_size: NA; cdr3_aa: CASRNHGEQYF; cdr3_nt: TGCGCCAGCAGAAACCATGGCGAGCAGTACTTC
v_call: TRBV2; d_call: NA; j_call: TRBJ2-5; clone_size: NA; cdr3_aa: CASSEMSETQYF; cdr3_nt: TGTGCCAGCAGTGAAATGTCGGAGACCCAGTACTTC
v_call: TRBV10-1; d_call: TRBD1; j_call: TRBJ1-1; clone_size: NA; cdr3_aa: CASSDPGTGRTEAFF; cdr3_nt: TGCGCCAGCAGCGACCCTGGGACAGGGCGAACTGAAGCTTTCTTT